The clone carrying this TCR beta chain was detected ten times or more. Its specificity is not known. In the study's own analysis: CDR3 was compared across clinicopathological groups, and the resulting differences were used to build a distant-metastasis classifier for papillary thyroid cancer. TCRdb re-analyzed the PCR reads through MiXCR. For this entry, the V and J calls and clone size follow TCRdb and not the study's own pipeline. Of about 40,000 clones listed, roughly 16% are singletons. This sample stems from a study of metastatic and nonmetastatic thyroid tumors. Whole-study context: Repertoires of blood and of tissue (tumor or nodule) from malignant and benign thyroid patients were compared. Findings of the study overall: A significant increase in TCR beta diversity was reportedly seen in malignant thyroid tumors relative to benign nodules, in blood and tumor.

Each patient went into thyroid surgery without having received any treatment. Between the trimmed V and J ends, which lost 7 bases and 1 base, there was a span of 13 bases. The germline CDR1 and CDR2 sequences are SQVTM and ANQGSEA. This CDR3 comprises 13 residues. The sequence came from a female donor with papillary thyroid cancer or a benign thyroid nodule (not recorded which). Some clones in this sample may be carry-over from other donors' samples. The chain carries TRBV29-1 and TRBJ1-1; the D gene is possibly TRBD1 (5 bases). The sequenced sample was blood. In DNA form, the CDR3 reads TGCAGCGGGGCACTAGGGGAGAACACTGAAGCTTTCTTT. Protein: CSGALGENTEAFF.